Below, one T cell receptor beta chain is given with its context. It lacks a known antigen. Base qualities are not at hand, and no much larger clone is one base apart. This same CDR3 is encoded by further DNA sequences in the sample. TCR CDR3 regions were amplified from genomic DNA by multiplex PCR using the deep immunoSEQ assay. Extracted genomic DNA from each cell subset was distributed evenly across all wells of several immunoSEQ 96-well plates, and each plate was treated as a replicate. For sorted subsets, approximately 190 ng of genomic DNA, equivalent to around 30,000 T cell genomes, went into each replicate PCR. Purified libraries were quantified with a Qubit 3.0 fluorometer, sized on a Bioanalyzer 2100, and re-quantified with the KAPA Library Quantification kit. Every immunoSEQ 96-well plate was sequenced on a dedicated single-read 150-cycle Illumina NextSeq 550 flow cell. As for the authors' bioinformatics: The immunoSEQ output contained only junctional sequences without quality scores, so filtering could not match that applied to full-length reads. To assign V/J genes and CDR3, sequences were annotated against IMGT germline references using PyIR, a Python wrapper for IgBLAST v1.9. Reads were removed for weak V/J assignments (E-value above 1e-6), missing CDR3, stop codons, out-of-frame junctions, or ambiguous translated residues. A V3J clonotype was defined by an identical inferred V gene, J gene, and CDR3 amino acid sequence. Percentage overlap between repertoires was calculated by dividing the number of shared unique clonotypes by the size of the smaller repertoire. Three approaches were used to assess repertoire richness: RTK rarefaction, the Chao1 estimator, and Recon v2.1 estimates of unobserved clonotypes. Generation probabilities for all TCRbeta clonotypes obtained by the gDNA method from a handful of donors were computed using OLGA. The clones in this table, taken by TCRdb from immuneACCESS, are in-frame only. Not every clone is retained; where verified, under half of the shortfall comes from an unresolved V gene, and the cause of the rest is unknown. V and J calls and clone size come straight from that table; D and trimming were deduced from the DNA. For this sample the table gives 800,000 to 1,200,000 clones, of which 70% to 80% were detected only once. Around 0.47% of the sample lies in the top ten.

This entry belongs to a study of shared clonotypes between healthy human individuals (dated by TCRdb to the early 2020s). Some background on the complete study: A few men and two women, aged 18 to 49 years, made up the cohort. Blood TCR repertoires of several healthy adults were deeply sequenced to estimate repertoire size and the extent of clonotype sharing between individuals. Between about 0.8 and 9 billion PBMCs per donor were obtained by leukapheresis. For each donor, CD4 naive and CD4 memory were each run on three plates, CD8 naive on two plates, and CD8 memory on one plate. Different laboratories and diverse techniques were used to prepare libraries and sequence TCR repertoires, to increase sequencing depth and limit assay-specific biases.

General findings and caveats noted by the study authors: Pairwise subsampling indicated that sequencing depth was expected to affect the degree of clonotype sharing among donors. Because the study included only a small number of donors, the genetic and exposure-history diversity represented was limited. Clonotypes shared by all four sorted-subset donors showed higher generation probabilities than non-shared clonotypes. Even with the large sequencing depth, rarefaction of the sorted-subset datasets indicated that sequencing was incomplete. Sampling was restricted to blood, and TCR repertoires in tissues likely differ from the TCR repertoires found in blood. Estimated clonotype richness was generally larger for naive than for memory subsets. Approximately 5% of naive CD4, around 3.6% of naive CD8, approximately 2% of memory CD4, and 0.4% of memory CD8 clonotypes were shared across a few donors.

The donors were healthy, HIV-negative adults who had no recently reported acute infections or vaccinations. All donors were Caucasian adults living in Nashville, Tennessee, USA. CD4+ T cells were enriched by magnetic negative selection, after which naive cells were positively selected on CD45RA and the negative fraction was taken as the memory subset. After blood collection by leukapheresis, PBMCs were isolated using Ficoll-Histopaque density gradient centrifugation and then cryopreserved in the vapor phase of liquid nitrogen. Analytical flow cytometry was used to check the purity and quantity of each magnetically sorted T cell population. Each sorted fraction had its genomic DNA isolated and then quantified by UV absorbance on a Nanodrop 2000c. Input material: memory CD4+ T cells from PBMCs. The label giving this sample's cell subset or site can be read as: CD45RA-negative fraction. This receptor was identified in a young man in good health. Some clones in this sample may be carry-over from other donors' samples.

The CDR3 reads as follows: CASSSDRNSNQPQHF. The bases read TGTGCCAGCAGCTCGGACAGAAATAGCAATCAGCCCCAGCATTTT. This sequence uses TRBV6-5 and TRBJ1-5; TRBD1 is a weak D gene call, 6 bases matching. CDR1 and CDR2 were assigned from the germline V gene as MNHEY and SVGAGI. A distance of 12 bases separates the germline ends of V and J, which lose 6 bases and 0 bases respectively. The CDR3 sequence holds 15 residues, the cysteine and phenylalanine included. CDR3 DNA only is kept here, 45 bases in frame from base 1.